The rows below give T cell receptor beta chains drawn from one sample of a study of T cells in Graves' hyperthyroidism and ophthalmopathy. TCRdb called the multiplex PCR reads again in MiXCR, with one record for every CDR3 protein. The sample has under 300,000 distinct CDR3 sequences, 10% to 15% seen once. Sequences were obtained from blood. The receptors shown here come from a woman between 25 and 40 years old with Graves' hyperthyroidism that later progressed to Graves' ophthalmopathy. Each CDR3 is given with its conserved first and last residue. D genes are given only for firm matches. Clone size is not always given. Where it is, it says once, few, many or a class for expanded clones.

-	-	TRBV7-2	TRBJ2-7	CASSGGMHEQYF	TGTGCCAGCAGCGGGGGAATGCACGAGCAGTACTTC
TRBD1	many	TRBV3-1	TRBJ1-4	CASSQGQGKNEKLFF	TGTGCCAGCAGCCAAGGACAGGGAAAAAATGAAAAACTGTTTTTT
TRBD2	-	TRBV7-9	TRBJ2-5	CASSRRGSSGEETQYF	TGTGCCAGCAGCCGTCGCGGGTCTAGCGGGGAAGAGACCCAGTACTTC
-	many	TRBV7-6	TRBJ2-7	CASSLAPGEDDYEQYF	TGTGCCAGCAGCTTAGCCCCCGGGGAGGACGACTACGAGCAGTACTTC
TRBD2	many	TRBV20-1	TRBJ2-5	CSARDGTSGRGGTQYF	TGCAGTGCTAGAGATGGGACTAGCGGGAGGGGAGGGACCCAGTACTTC
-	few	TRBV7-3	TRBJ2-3	CASSSPLSGITDTQYF	TGTGCCAGCAGCTCCCCCCTTAGCGGAATCACAGATACGCAGTATTTT
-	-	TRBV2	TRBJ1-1	CASSVQGSNTEAFF	TGTGCCAGCAGTGTCCAGGGATCGAACACTGAAGCTTTCTTT
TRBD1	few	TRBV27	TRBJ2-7	CASSSPGQGLYEQYF	TGTGCCAGCAGTTCTCCGGGACAGGGCCTCTACGAGCAGTACTTC
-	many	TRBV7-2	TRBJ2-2	CASSGTVPGELFF	TGTGCCAGCAGCGGAACAGTACCCGGGGAGCTGTTTTTT
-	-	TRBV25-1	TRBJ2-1	CASSETIVRGRGEQFF	TGTGCCAGCAGTGAAACTATAGTCAGGGGAAGGGGTGAGCAGTTCTTC